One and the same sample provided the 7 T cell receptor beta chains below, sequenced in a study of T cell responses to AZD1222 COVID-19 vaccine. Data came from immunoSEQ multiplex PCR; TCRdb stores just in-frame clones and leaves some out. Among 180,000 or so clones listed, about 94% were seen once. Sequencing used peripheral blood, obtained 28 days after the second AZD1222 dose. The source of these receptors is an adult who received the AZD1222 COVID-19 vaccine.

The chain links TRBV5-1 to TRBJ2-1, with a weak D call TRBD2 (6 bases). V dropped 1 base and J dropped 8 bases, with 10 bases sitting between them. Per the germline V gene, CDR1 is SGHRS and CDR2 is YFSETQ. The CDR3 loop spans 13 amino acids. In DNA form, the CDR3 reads TGCGCCAGCAGCTTGCCAGCGGGTGATGAGCAGTTCTTC. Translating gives CASSLPAGDEQFF.

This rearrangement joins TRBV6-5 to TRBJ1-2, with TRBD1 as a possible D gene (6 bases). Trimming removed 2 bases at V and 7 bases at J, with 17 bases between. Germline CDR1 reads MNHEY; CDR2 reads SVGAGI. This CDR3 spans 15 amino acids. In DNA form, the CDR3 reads TGTGCCAGCAGTTACGTAGGAACAGGGAGTGGTGGCTACACCTTC. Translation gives CASSYVGTGSGGYTF.

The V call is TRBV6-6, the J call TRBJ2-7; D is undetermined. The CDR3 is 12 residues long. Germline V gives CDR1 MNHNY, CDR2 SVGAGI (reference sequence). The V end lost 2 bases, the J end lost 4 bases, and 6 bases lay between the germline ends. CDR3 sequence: CASSYKPYEQYF. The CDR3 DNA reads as TGTGCCAGCAGTTACAAACCGTACGAGCAGTACTTC.

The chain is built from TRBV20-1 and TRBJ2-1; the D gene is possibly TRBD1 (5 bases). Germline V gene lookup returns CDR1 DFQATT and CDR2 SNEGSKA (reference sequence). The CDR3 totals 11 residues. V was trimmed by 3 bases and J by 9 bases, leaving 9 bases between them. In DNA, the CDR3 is TGCAGTGCTAGGGACATGCCTGAGCAGTTCTTC. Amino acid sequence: CSARDMPEQFF.

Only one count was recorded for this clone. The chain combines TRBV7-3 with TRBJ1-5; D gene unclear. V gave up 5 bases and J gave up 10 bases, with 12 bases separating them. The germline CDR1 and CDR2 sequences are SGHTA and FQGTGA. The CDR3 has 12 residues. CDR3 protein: CASSQRTVPQHF. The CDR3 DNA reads TGTGCCAGCAGCCAAAGGACCGTACCCCAGCATTTT.

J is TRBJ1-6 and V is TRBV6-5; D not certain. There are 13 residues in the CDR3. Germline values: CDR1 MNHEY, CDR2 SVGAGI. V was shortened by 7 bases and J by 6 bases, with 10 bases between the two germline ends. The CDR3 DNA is TGTGCCAGCAAGTTTTCCGGTAATTCACCCCTCCACTTT. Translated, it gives CASKFSGNSPLHF.

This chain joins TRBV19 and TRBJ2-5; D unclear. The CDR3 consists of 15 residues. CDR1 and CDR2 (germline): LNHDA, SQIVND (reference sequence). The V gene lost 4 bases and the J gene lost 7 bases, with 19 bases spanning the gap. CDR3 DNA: TGTGCCAGTAGTACGCCGGGTTTGCCGAAAGCGACCCAGTACTTC. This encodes CASSTPGLPKATQYF.